This TCR beta chain was sequenced for a study of a mutant IDH1 vaccine in newly diagnosed glioma. Study-wide points: Immune responses induced by vaccination arose in about 93% of the patients.

Trimming left V 6 bases short and J 3 bases short, with 18 bases between. The germline CDR1 and CDR2 sequences are MNHEY and SMNVEV (reference sequence). The CDR3 covers 15 residues. The repertoire was sequenced with immunoSEQ multiplex PCR; TCRdb's copy has only in-frame clones and lacks some. The sample yields roughly 70,000 clones, about 81% seen once. Time point indicated: week 11, during vaccination. The investigators gave 300 ug of mutant IDH1 20-mer peptide in each vaccine dose, together with topical imiquimod. In regard to this clone: The antigen is undetermined.

Sequenced material: PBMCs, taken from a glioma patient whose treatment included an IDH1 peptide vaccine. The J gene is TRBJ2-7, the V gene TRBV27, with D perhaps matching TRBD1 (6 bases). The clonotype comes from a woman aged 45-59 years with glioma. The CDR3: CASRETGHHNYEQYF. In nucleotides, the CDR3 is TGTGCCAGCAGAGAAACGGGACACCACAACTACGAGCAGTACTTC.